This TCR beta chain comes out of a study of early T cells in non-severe SARS-CoV-2 infection. About the study: Sequencing of unsorted whole blood was done on bulk RNA, leaving chains unpaired.

Germline loops: CDR1 SGHVS, CDR2 FQNEAQ. Trimming removed 2 bases from V and 0 bases from J, with 8 bases in between. This CDR3 is 14 amino acids long. Unique molecular identifiers were affixed to single, distinct cDNA molecules. Via MiXCR, TCRdb re-called the 5' RACE reads, giving one row per CDR3 protein. There are under 60,000 distinct CDR3 sequences in the sample; approximately 10% occur only once, and 3.5% to 4% lies in the top ten. This specimen was whole blood, taken at baseline. V and J are TRBV7-8 and TRBJ2-7; D unclear. The receptor was isolated from an adult who was a healthcare worker with PCR-confirmed SARS-CoV-2 infection or an uninfected control (not recorded which). The DNA for the CDR3 is TGTGCCAGCAGCTTAAGAGAGAGCTCCTACGAGCAGTACTTC. Its translation: CASSLRESSYEQYF.